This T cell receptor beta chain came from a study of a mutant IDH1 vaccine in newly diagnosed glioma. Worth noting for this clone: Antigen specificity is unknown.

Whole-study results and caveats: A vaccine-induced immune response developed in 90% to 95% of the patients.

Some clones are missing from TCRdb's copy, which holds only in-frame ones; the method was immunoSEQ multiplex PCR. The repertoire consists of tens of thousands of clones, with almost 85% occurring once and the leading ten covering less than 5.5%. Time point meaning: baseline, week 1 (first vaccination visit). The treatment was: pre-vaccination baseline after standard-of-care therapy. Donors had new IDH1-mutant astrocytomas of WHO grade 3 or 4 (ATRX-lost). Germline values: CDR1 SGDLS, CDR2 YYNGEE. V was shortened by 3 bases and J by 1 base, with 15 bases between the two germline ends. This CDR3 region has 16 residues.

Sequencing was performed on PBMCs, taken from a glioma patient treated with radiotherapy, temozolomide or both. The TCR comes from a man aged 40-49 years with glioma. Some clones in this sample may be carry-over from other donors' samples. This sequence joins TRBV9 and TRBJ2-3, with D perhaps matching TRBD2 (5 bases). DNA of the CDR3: TGTGCCAGCAGCGGGAGCCCTTTGCGGGGCACAGATACGCAGTATTTT. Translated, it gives CASSGSPLRGTDTQYF.